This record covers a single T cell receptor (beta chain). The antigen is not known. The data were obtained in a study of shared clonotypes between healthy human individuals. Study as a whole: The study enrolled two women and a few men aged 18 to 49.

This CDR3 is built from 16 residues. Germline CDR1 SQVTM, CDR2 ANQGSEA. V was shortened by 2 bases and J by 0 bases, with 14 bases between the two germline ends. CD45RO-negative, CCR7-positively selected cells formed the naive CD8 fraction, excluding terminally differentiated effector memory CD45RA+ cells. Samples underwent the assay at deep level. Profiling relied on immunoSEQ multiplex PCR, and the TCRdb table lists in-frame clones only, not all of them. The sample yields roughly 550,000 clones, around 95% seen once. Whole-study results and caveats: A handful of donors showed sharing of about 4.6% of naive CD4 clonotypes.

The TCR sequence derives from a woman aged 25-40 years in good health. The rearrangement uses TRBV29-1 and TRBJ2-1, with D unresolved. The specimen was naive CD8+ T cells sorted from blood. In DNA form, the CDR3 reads TGCAGCGTTGAAAACAGTGACCCCTCCTCCTACAATGAGCAGTTCTTC. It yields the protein CSVENSDPSSYNEQFF.